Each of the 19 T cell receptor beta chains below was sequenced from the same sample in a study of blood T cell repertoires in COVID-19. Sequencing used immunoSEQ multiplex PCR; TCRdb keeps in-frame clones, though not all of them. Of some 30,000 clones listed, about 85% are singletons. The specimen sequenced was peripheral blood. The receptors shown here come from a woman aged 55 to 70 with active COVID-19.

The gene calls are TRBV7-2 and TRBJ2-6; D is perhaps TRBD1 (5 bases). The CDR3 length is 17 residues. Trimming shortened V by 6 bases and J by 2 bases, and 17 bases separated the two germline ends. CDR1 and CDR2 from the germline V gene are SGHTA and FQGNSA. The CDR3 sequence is CASRIGQGNAGANVLTF. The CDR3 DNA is TGTGCCAGCAGAATAGGGCAGGGTAACGCTGGGGCCAACGTCCTGACTTTC.

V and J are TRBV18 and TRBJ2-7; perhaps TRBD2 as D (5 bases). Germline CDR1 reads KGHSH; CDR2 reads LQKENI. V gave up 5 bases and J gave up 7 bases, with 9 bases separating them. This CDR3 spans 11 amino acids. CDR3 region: CASSGSGEQYF. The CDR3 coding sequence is TGTGCCAGCTCAGGGTCGGGGGAGCAGTACTTC. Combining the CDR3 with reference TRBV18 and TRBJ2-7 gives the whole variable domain NAGVMQNPRHLVRRRGQEARLRCSPMKGHSHVYWYRQLPEEGLKFMVYLQKENIIDESGMPKERFSAEFPKEGPSILRIQQVVRGDSAAYFCASSGSGEQYFGPGTRLTVT.

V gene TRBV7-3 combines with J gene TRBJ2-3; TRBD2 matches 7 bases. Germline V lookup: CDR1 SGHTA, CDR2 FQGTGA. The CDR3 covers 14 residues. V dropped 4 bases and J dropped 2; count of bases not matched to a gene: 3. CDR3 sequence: CASSSGLDTDTQYF. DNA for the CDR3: TGTGCCAGCAGCTCTGGACTAGACACAGATACGCAGTATTTT.

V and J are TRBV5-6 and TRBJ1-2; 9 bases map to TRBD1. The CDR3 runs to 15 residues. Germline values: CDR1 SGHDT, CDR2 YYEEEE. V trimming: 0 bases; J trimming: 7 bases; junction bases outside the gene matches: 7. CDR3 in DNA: TGTGCCAGCAGCTTGGCGGGACAGGGCTTTCCTGGCTACACCTTC. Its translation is CASSLAGQGFPGYTF. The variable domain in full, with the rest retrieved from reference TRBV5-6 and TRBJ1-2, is DAGVTQSPTHLIKTRGQQVTLRCSPKSGHDTVSWYQQALGQGPQFIFQYYEEEERQRGNFPDRFSGHQFPNYSSELNVNALLLGDSALYLCASSLAGQGFPGYTFGSGTRLTVV.

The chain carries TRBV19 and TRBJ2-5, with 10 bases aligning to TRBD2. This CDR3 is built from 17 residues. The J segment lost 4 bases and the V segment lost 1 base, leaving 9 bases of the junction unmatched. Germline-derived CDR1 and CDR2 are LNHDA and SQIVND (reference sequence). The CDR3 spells CASSIGASGSTRETQYF. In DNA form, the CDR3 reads TGTGCCAGTAGTATAGGTGCTAGCGGGAGCACGAGAGAGACCCAGTACTTC.

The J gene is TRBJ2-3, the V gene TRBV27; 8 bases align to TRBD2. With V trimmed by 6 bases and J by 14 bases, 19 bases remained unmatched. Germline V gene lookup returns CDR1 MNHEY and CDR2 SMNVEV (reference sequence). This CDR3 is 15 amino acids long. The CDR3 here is CASSPPQPAGDSLYF. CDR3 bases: TGTGCCAGCAGCCCACCTCAACCAGCGGGGGATAGTCTGTATTTT.

The CDR3 loop reads CASSPRPRGEDNEQFF. DNA for the CDR3: TGTGCCAGCAGCCCGCGCCCTAGAGGCGAAGACAATGAGCAGTTCTTC. This chain uses TRBV7-8 with TRBJ2-1; D is undetermined. CDR1 SGHVS and CDR2 FQNEAQ come from the germline V gene. CDR3 length: 16 amino acids. Trimming removed 5 bases at V and 5 bases at J, with 19 bases between. The variable domain in full, with the rest retrieved from reference TRBV7-8 and TRBJ2-1, is GAGVSQSPRYKVAKRGQDVALRCDPISGHVSLFWYQQALGQGPEFLTYFQNEAQLDKSGLPSDRFFAERPEGSVSTLKIQRTQQEDSAVYLCASSPRPRGEDNEQFFGPGTRLTVL.

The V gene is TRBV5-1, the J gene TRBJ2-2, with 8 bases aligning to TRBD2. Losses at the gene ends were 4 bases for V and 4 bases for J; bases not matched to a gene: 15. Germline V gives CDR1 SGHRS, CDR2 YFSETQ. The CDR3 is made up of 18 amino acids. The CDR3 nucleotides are TGCGCCAGCAGCATTGGTAGCGGGACCACCGGCGGCACCGGGGAGCTGTTTTTT. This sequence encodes CASSIGSGTTGGTGELFF.

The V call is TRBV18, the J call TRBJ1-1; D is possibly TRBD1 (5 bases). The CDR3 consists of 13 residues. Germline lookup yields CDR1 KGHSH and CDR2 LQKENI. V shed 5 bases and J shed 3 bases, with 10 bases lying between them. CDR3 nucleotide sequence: TGTGCCAGCTCATCACAGGAGGACACTGAAGCTTTCTTT. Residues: CASSSQEDTEAFF.

As DNA, the CDR3 is TGTGCCAGCAGCCCCCAGCCGGGACTACTCTACGAGCAGTACTTC. Translating gives CASSPQPGLLYEQYF. J is TRBJ2-7 and V is TRBV9; 7 bases match TRBD2. The V gene end was trimmed by 4 bases and the J gene end by 3 bases; junction bases not matched to a gene: 10. This CDR3 region has 15 residues. Germline V gene data show CDR1 as SGDLS and CDR2 as YYNGEE. Using reference TRBV9 and TRBJ2-7 for the parts outside the CDR3, the full variable domain is DSGVTQTPKHLITATGQRVTLRCSPRSGDLSVYWYQQSLDQGLQFLIQYYNGEERAKGNILERFSAQQFPDLHSELNLSSLELGDSALYFCASSPQPGLLYEQYFGPGTRLTVT.

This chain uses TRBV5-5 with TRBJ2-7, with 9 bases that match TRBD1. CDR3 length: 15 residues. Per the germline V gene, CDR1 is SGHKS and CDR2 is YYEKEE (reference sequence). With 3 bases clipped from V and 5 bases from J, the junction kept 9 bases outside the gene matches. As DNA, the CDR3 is TGTGCCAGCAGCTACAGGACAGGGGTATGGAACGAGCAGTACTTC. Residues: CASSYRTGVWNEQYF.

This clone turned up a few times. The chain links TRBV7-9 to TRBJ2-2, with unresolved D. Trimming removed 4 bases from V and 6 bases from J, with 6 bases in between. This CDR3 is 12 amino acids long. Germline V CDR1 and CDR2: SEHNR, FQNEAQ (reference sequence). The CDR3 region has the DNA TGTGCCAGCAGCTCTAACGCCGGGGAGCTGTTTTTT. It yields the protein CASSSNAGELFF.

This chain's CDR3 is CASSSDREETQYF. The DNA for the CDR3 is TGTGCCAGTAGTTCAGACAGGGAAGAGACCCAGTACTTC. The gene calls are TRBV19 and TRBJ2-5, with 7 bases identical to TRBD1. V gave up 5 bases and J gave up 3 bases; unmatched junction bases: 3. Germline CDR1 LNHDA, CDR2 SQIVND (reference sequence). There are 13 residues in the CDR3.

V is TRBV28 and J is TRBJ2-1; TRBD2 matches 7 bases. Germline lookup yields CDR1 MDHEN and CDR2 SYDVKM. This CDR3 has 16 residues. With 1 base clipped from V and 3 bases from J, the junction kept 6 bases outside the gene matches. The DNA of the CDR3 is TGTGCCAGCAGTTTATTCGGGCTAGCGGTCTACAATGAGCAGTTCTTC. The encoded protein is CASSLFGLAVYNEQFF.

The CDR3 sequence is CASSQERGGTYNEQFF. As DNA, the CDR3 is TGTGCCAGCAGCCAAGAAAGAGGAGGCACCTACAATGAGCAGTTCTTC. V usage is TRBV14 and J usage is TRBJ2-1; D may be TRBD2 (5 bases). V lost 0 bases, J lost 2 bases, and 11 bases lay in between. This CDR3 region has 16 residues. The germline V gene has CDR1 SGHDN and CDR2 FVKESK.

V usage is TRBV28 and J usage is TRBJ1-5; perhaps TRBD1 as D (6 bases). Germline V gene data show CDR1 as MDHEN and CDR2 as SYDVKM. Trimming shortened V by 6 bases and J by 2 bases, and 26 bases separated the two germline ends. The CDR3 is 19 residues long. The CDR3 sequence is CASRNLFRRGGMGNQPQHF. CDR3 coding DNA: TGTGCCAGCAGAAATCTTTTTCGCAGGGGCGGCATGGGCAATCAGCCCCAGCATTTT.

The CDR3 region is CASSSFRGLNTGELFF. In DNA form, the CDR3 reads TGTGCCAGCAGCTCCTTTAGAGGGCTGAACACCGGGGAGCTGTTTTTT. The chain links TRBV5-5 to TRBJ2-2; weak D call: TRBD2 (5 bases). The CDR3 contains 16 residues. The V end lost 3 bases, the J end lost 1 base, and 13 bases lay between the germline ends. CDR1 is SGHKS, CDR2 YYEKEE, per germline (reference sequence).

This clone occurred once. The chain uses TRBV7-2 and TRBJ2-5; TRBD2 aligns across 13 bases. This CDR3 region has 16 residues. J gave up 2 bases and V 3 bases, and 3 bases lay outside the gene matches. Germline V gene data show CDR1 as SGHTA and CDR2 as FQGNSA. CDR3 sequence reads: CASSLTSGGLQETQYF. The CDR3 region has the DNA TGTGCCAGCAGCTTGACTAGCGGGGGGCTACAAGAGACCCAGTACTTC. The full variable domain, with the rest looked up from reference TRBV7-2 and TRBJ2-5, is GAGVSQSPSNKVTEKGKDVELRCDPISGHTALYWYRQSLGQGLEFLIYFQGNSAPDKSGLPSDRFSAERTGGSVSTLTIQRTQQEDSAVYLCASSLTSGGLQETQYFGPGTRLLVL.

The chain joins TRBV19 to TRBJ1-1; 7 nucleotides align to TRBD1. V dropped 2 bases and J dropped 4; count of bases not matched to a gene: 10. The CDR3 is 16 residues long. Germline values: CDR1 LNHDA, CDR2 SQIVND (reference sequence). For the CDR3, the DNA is TGTGCCAGTAGTATAAAACAGGGGCATTCCGCCACTGAAGCTTTCTTT. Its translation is CASSIKQGHSATEAFF.